This T cell receptor beta chain was recovered during a study of cytomegalovirus exposure and HLA in healthy donors. Overall study results and limits: In vitro work confirmed that three CMV-associated chains recognize CMV antigens. Cytomegalovirus-associated TCR beta chains were listed, numbering approximately 150. The productive fraction for most TCR beta V segments was about 87% or about 30% in an earlier analysis.

This PCR relied on a set of 60 Vbeta primers and 13 Jbeta primers. Per the authors' pipeline: Around 10 million shared chains were among around 80 million unique TCR beta chains counted in a later analysis. Assay used: immunoSEQ multiplex PCR; TCRdb lists only in-frame clones, some missing. V, J and clone size are those of that table, while D and trimming were read from the DNA. The profile shows around 91,000 clones, 64% of them singletons. To note about this clone: Its antigen is undetermined.

Looked up from germline, CDR1 is SGHRS and CDR2 is YFSETQ. V lost 4 bases and J 5 bases, leaving 22 bases between the germline ends. CDR3 length: 16 amino acids. The gene calls are TRBV5-1 and TRBJ2-7; possibly TRBD1 for D (6 bases). Source material: PBMCs. The receptor's source is a man between 60 and 70 years old in good health and CMV-seronegative. The chain's CDR3 is CASSKDRLPNGDEQYF. CDR3 DNA sequence: TGCGCCAGCAGCAAGGACAGACTCCCAAATGGGGACGAGCAGTACTTC. Drawing the rest from reference TRBV5-1 and TRBJ2-7, the complete variable domain is KAGVTQTPRYLIKTRGQQVTLSCSPISGHRSVSWYQQTPGQGLQFLFEYFSETQRNKGNFPGRFSGRQFSNSRSEMNVSTLELGDSALYLCASSKDRLPNGDEQYFGPGTRLTVT.